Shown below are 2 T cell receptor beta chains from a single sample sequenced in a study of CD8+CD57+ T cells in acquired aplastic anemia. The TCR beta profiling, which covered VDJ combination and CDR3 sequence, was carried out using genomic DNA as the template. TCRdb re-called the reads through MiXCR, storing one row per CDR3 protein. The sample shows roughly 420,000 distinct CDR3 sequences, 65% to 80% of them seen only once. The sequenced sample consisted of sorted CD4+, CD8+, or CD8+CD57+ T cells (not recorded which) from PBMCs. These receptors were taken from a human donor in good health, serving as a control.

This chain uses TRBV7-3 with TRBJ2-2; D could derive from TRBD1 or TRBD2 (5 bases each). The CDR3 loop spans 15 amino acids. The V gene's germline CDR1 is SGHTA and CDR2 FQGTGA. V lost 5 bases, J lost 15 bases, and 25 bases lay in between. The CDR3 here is CASSQEGSYGANVFF. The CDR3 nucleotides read TGTGCCAGCAGCCAAGAGGGTAGCTATGGGGCCAACGTGTTTTTT.

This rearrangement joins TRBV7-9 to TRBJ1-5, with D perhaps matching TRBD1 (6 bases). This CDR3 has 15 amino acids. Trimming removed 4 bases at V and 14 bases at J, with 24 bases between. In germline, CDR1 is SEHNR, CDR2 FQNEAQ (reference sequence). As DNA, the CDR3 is TGTGCCAGCAGCTGTCGCCCGATCGGGGGCGGCGGCAAGCATTTT. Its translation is CASSCRPIGGGGKHF.